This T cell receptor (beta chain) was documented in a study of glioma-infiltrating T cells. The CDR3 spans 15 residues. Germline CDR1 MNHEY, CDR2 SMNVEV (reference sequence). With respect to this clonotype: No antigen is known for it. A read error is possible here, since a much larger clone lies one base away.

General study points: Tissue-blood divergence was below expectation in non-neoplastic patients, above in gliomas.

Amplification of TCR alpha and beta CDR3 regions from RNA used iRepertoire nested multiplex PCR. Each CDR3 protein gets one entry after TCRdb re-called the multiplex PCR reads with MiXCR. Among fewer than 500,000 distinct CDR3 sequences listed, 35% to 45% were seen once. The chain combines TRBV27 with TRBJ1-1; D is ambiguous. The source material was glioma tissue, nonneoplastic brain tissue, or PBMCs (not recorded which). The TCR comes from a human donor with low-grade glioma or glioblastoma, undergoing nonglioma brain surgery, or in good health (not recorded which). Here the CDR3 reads CASSYRVHRNTKAFF. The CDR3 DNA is TGTGCCAGCAGTTATCGAGTTCATAGGAACACTAAAGCTTTCTTT.